This paragraph reports one TCR beta chain. The sample originates from a study of control samples from healthy donors and cancer patients. Data came from immunoSEQ multiplex PCR; TCRdb stores just in-frame clones and leaves some out. This sample has 100,000 or so clones, with about 85% found just once. V lost 1 base and J lost 7, with 8 bases in between. CDR3 size: 13 residues. CDR1 is KGHSH and CDR2 is LQKENI in the germline V gene. Sample: blood. The J gene is TRBJ2-1, the V gene TRBV18; D remains unclear. The receptor's source is a woman in her 50s in good health. CDR3 nucleotide sequence: TGTGCCAGCTCACCACAGGGTTTAAATGAGCAGTTCTTC. The encoded protein is CASSPQGLNEQFF.